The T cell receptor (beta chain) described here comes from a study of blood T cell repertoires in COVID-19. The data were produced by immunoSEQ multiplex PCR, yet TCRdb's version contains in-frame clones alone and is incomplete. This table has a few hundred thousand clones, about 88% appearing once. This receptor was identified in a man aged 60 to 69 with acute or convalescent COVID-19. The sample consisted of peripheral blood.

DNA for the CDR3: TGTGCCAGCAGTTCAGGGGGCAGAAACACCATATATTTT. It yields the protein CASSSGGRNTIYF. The chain couples TRBV28 to TRBJ1-3; 8 bases line up with TRBD1. This CDR3 has 13 residues. With V trimmed by 4 bases and J by 5 bases, 1 base remained unmatched. Per germline, CDR1 MDHEN and CDR2 SYDVKM.